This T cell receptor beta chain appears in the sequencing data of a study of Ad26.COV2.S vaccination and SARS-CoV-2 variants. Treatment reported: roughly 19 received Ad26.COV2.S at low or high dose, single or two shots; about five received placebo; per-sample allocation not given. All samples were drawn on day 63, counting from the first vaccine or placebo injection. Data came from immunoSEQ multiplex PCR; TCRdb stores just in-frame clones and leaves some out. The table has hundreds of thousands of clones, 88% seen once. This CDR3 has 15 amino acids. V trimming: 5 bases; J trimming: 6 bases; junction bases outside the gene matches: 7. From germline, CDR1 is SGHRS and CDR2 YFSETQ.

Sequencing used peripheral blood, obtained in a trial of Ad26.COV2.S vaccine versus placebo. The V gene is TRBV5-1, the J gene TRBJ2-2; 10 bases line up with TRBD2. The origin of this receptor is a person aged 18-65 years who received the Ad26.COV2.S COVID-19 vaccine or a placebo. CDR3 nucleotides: TGCGCCAGCAGGGATAGCGGGAGGAATCCCGGGGAGCTGTTTTTT. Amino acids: CASRDSGRNPGELFF.